These 25 T cell receptor beta chains were sequenced from one sample in a study of CD8+CD57+ T cells in acquired aplastic anemia. Sequencing involved patients with CD8+CD57+ cell expansion previously shown by flow cytometry. The template used for profiling TCR beta VDJ and CDR3 was genomic DNA. One entry per CDR3 protein, called by TCRdb with MiXCR from the reads. This sample has 250,000 to 300,000 distinct CDR3 sequences, with roughly 53% found just once. Material: sorted CD4+, CD8+, or CD8+CD57+ T cells (not recorded which) from PBMCs. These receptors were taken from a human donor with aplastic anemia.

This clonotype showed up just a few times. A clone one base away is much larger, so this may be a read error. This chain uses TRBV2 with TRBJ2-3; D gene uncertain. CDR1 SNHLY and CDR2 FYNNEI come from the germline V gene. The CDR3 spans 15 residues. The V end was cut by 5 bases, the J end by 2 bases, with 14 bases between. This CDR3 reads CASSYFPSPTDTQYF. The CDR3 DNA sequence: TGTGCCAGCAGTTACTTCCCCTCTCCCACAGATACGCAGTATTTT.

This clonotype appeared many times. The rearrangement joins TRBV3-1 to TRBJ2-7; TRBD2 agrees at 10 bases. After removal of 3 bases from V and 2 bases from J, the junction contained 4 bases not matched to a gene. CDR3 length equals 15 residues. CDR1 is LGHDT and CDR2 is YNNKEL in the germline V gene (reference sequence). The CDR3 DNA follows: TGTGCCAGCAGCCACACCGGACTAGCGGCCTACGAGCAGTACTTC. It specifies CASSHTGLAAYEQYF.

This chain uses TRBV7-4 with TRBJ2-1, with D hard to call. Germline values: CDR1 SGHVT, CDR2 SQSDAQ. Trimming cost V 3 bases and J 5 bases, with 23 bases left between them. The CDR3 extends over 18 amino acids. The CDR3 DNA sequence: TGTGCCAGCAGCTTCCCGTCCCTACGACCTAGTACAAACAATGAGCAGTTCTTC. It specifies CASSFPSLRPSTNNEQFF. Full variable domain (outside the CDR3, taken from reference TRBV7-4 and TRBJ2-1): GAGVSQSPRYKVAKRGRDVALRCDSISGHVTLYWYRQTLGQGSEVLTYSQSDAQRDKSGRPSGRFSAERPERSVSTLKIQRTEQGDSAVYLCASSFPSLRPSTNNEQFFGPGTRLTVL.

Comment on this clonotype: The germline gene is not matched at one end of the junction; a read error may be the cause. The genes are TRBV20-1 and TRBJ2-5; D may correspond to TRBD1 or TRBD2 (6 bases each). The CDR3 sequence is 14 residues long. Germline-derived CDR1 and CDR2 are DFQATT and SNEGSKA (reference sequence). The CDR3 region is CSATLGTSRGHQHF. Here the CDR3 DNA reads TGCAGTGCCACCTTAGGAACTAGCAGGGGCCACCAGCACTTC.

The chain joins TRBV20-1 to TRBJ2-7; 11 bases match TRBD2. The CDR3 is 14 amino acids. The V segment lost 1 base and the J segment 7 bases; nucleotides outside the gene matches: 6. Germline V gene sequence: CDR1 DFQATT, CDR2 SNEGSKA (reference sequence). The CDR3 nucleotides read TGCAGTGCTAGAGTAGCGGGAGGGTTTGGGGAGCAGTACTTC. The encoded protein is CSARVAGGFGEQYF.

On this clonotype: At one end, the junction sequence differs from germline, possibly due to a read error. The chain couples TRBV7-6 to TRBJ2-5; D is possibly TRBD1 (6 bases). From germline, CDR1 is SGHVS and CDR2 FNYEAQ. The CDR3 runs 14 residues. In DNA form, the CDR3 reads TGTGCCAGCAGCTTAGGTCTGGGGGCAGAGACCCAGCACTTC. Translating gives CASSLGLGAETQHF.

This sequence joins TRBV7-2 and TRBJ1-5; 7 bases match TRBD1. Germline CDR1 is SGHTA and CDR2 is FQGNSA. V dropped 6 bases and J dropped 5; count of bases not matched to a gene: 1. This CDR3 region has 12 residues. The CDR3 spells CASSGQDQPQHF. CDR3 nucleotides: TGTGCCAGCAGTGGACAGGATCAGCCCCAGCATTTT.

The rearrangement links TRBV20-1 to TRBJ2-3, with TRBD2 matching over 10 bases. The trim removed 2 bases at V and 6 bases at J, leaving 8 bases unmatched. Germline assignment: CDR1 DFQATT and CDR2 SNEGSKA (reference sequence). The CDR3 spans 15 residues. The CDR3: CSARLHLAGEDTQYF. DNA for the CDR3: TGCAGTGCTAGACTCCATCTAGCGGGGGAGGATACGCAGTATTTT.

This clonotype was recorded only once. CDR3 coding DNA: TGTACCGGCAGTCACTTTGAGGGTAATTCACCCCTCCACTTT. Protein product: CTGSHFEGNSPLHF. The chain uses TRBV10-3 and TRBJ1-6; no firm D call. From germline, CDR1 is ENHRY and CDR2 SYGVKD. The CDR3 totals 14 residues.

J is TRBJ2-7 and V is TRBV29-1; tentatively, D is TRBD1 or TRBD2 (5 bases each). The V gene lost 4 bases and the J gene lost 1 base, with 14 bases spanning the gap. Per germline, CDR1 SQVTM and CDR2 ANQGSEA. This CDR3 is built from 14 residues. The CDR3 is CSVGVRGSSYEQYF. The CDR3 nucleotides are TGCAGCGTTGGAGTGAGGGGCAGTTCCTACGAGCAGTACTTC.

The J gene is TRBJ2-7, the V gene TRBV9, with D possibly being TRBD1 (6 bases). V dropped 1 base and J dropped 6 bases, with 8 bases sitting between them. CDR3 size: 12 residues. Germline V gene lookup returns CDR1 SGDLS and CDR2 YYNGEE. This CDR3 is CASSVIGGEQYF. CDR3 DNA sequence: TGTGCCAGCAGCGTAATAGGGGGCGAGCAGTACTTC.

The V gene is TRBV12-3 or TRBV12-4, the J gene TRBJ1-1; 8 bases line up with TRBD1. The CDR3 is 13 amino acids. V was pared by 2 bases and J by 7 bases, with 3 bases of the junction left unmatched. This CDR3 is CASSLSGTGEAFF. The CDR3 DNA follows: TGTGCCAGCAGTTTATCCGGGACAGGTGAAGCTTTCTTT.

This chain links TRBV7-6 with TRBJ1-2; 9 nucleotides agree with TRBD1. This CDR3 comprises 13 residues. Germline V CDR1 and CDR2: SGHVS, FNYEAQ. V lost 5 bases to trimming and J lost 6 bases; unmatched junction nucleotides: 4. The CDR3 sequence: CASSDTGGDGYTF. In DNA form, the CDR3 reads TGTGCCAGCAGCGACACAGGGGGCGATGGCTACACCTTC.

This sequence joins TRBV7-9 and TRBJ1-6; TRBD1 aligns across 7 bases. This CDR3 spans 15 amino acids. Germline CDR1 reads SEHNR; CDR2 reads FQNEAQ (reference sequence). The ends lost 1 base at V and 10 bases at J; junction bases unmatched: 7. The CDR3 nucleotides are TGTGCCAGCAGCTTAGAAGCCGGGACAGAGTCACCCCTCCACTTT. Amino acids: CASSLEAGTESPLHF.

The rearrangement links TRBV20-1 to TRBJ2-5, with TRBD2 matching over 13 bases. The J segment lost 2 bases and the V segment lost 4 bases, leaving 7 bases of the junction unmatched. The CDR3 totals 16 residues. Germline V gives CDR1 DFQATT, CDR2 SNEGSKA (reference sequence). The CDR3 bases are TGCAGTGCTATGAGACTAGCGGGGGGTTTACAAGAGACCCAGTACTTC. Translated, it gives CSAMRLAGGLQETQYF.

Notes on this clonotype: No conserved phenylalanine or tryptophan ends this CDR3, so it is likely a read error. V usage is TRBV19 and J usage is TRBJ2-4; D is possibly TRBD1 or TRBD2 (5 bases each). CDR3 length equals 13 residues. Germline CDR1 LNHDA, CDR2 SQIVND (reference sequence). Trimming took off 4 bases at V and 7 bases at J, with 11 bases between the two ends. The CDR3 spells CASSTGTRNIQYL. CDR3 DNA sequence: TGTGCCAGTAGTACCGGGACCCGCAACATTCAGTACCTC.

V gene TRBV29-1 combines with J gene TRBJ2-2; a possible D gene is TRBD1 (5 bases). Germline loops: CDR1 SQVTM, CDR2 ANQGSEA. The V end lost 4 bases, the J end lost 4 bases, and 10 bases lay between the germline ends. This CDR3 contains 13 residues. The CDR3 loop reads CSVAQGGTGELFF. DNA for the CDR3: TGCAGCGTTGCGCAGGGCGGCACCGGGGAGCTGTTTTTT.

This clonotype was detected many times. CDR3 amino acids: CASSSSSGYEQFF. The CDR3 bases are TGTGCCAGCAGCTCCTCGAGCGGGTATGAGCAGTTCTTC. The chain joins TRBV7-3 to TRBJ2-1; tentative D call: TRBD2 (6 bases). Per germline, CDR1 SGHTA and CDR2 FQGTGA. V lost 4 bases, J lost 8 bases, and 12 bases lay in between. CDR3 length: 13 residues.

This clonotype was picked up a small number of times. V gene TRBV30 combines with J gene TRBJ2-5, with D possibly called TRBD1 or TRBD2 (5 bases each). Germline V CDR1 and CDR2: GTSNPN, SVGIG (reference sequence). Trimming removed 5 bases from V and 5 bases from J, with 12 bases in between. The CDR3 runs 12 residues. The CDR3 DNA follows: TGTGCCTGGGGGGGTTCAACGGAGACCCAGTACTTC. This codes for CAWGGSTETQYF.

V and J are TRBV20-1 and TRBJ2-1, with D perhaps matching TRBD1 or TRBD2 (6 bases each). The CDR3 runs 14 residues. CDR1 and CDR2 from the germline V gene are DFQATT and SNEGSKA (reference sequence). The germline V and J ends were trimmed by 3 bases and 9 bases, with 18 bases remaining between them. CDR3 sequence: CSARMVGGRFEQFF. In DNA, the CDR3 is TGCAGTGCTAGGATGGTGGGGGGCAGGTTTGAGCAGTTCTTC.

Ten or more counts support this clonotype. The V call is TRBV5-1, the J call TRBJ2-1; no clear D. CDR3 length equals 16 residues. The ends were cut back, 0 bases at V and 5 bases at J, with 15 bases in the middle. The germline gives CDR1 SGHRS, CDR2 YFSETQ. For the CDR3, the DNA is TGCGCCAGCAGCTTGGGAGTTGGGGTGGCAGACAATGAGCAGTTCTTC. This translates into CASSLGVGVADNEQFF.

This clonotype was seen many times. This sequence joins TRBV19 and TRBJ2-7, with 8 bases matching TRBD2. In germline, CDR1 is LNHDA, CDR2 SQIVND (reference sequence). Unmatched junction bases numbered 5, after V lost 5 bases and J lost 2 bases. The CDR3 contains 14 residues. In DNA, the CDR3 is TGTGCCAGTAGTTTTCGGGAGGGCCCCTACGAGCAGTACTTC. Its translation is CASSFREGPYEQYF.

The chain has TRBV2 and TRBJ2-1; the match to TRBD2 covers 12 bases. This CDR3 has 15 residues. The ends lost 6 bases at V and 6 bases at J; junction bases unmatched: 6. Germline V lookup: CDR1 SNHLY, CDR2 FYNNEI. The CDR3 spells CASSRTSGVSNEQFF. The CDR3 DNA sequence: TGTGCCAGCAGCCGGACTAGCGGGGTTTCCAATGAGCAGTTCTTC.

This clonotype was observed at least ten times. The chain recombines TRBV2 with TRBJ2-5; D remains ambiguous. The ends were cut back, 2 bases at V and 1 base at J, with 8 bases in the middle. This CDR3 spans 14 amino acids. Germline-derived CDR1 and CDR2 are SNHLY and FYNNEI. This chain's CDR3 is CASSEIGSQETQYF. The CDR3 bases are TGTGCCAGCAGTGAAATTGGCTCCCAAGAGACCCAGTACTTC.

The chain links TRBV9 to TRBJ1-1, with TRBD1 matching over 7 bases. Unmatched junction bases numbered 6, after V lost 0 bases and J lost 4 bases. The CDR3 length is 15 residues. Germline assignment: CDR1 SGDLS and CDR2 YYNGEE. This CDR3 is CASSVEEGGGTEAFF. The CDR3 nucleotides read TGTGCCAGCAGCGTAGAGGAAGGGGGCGGCACTGAAGCTTTCTTT.